These 32 T cell receptor beta chains originate from one sample sequenced in a study of neurological immune-mediated disorders (dated by TCRdb to about 2019). The library was prepared using 5' RACE. The sequencer listed for this sample is Illumina HiSeq 2500. The raw public reads went through TCRdb reprocessing: fastp at Q25, MiXCR clone calling, in-frame beta chains kept. Rows with a matching CDR3 protein are joined into one entry that keeps the most common DNA and genes. This sample holds some 22,000 distinct CDR3 sequences; 17% were observed only once. Around 7% of the sample comes from the top ten. Sample: CD8+ T cells from blood. The receptors stem from a young woman with multiple sclerosis.

The table lists this clonotype with many counts. The V gene is TRBV5-6, the J gene TRBJ2-2; no clear D gene. The CDR3 covers 14 residues. Trimming took off 0 bases at V and 2 bases at J, with 5 bases between the two ends. Germline V gives CDR1 SGHDT, CDR2 YYEEEE. For the CDR3, the DNA is TGTGCCAGCAGCTTGGGACCAAACACCGGGGAGCTGTTTTTT. It encodes CASSLGPNTGELFF.

This clonotype was found once. The chain links TRBV6-1 to TRBJ2-4; D assignment may be TRBD1 or TRBD2 (5 bases each). The CDR3 loop spans 14 amino acids. CDR1 is MNHNS, CDR2 SASEGT, per germline. Between the trimmed V and J ends, which lost 3 bases and 3 bases, there was a span of 9 bases. The CDR3 DNA follows: TGTGCCAGCAGTGAGGGGACCCTCAAAAACATTCAGTACTTC. Its protein is CASSEGTLKNIQYF.

The rearrangement joins TRBV20-1 to TRBJ2-1; D unclear. CDR3 length equals 15 residues. CDR1 is DFQATT and CDR2 is SNEGSKA in the germline V gene (reference sequence). Trimming shortened V by 0 bases and J by 1 base, and 10 bases separated the two germline ends. CDR3 sequence: CSARELVGSYNEQFF. The CDR3 bases are TGCAGTGCTAGAGAATTGGTCGGTTCCTACAATGAGCAGTTCTTC.

Many counts were recorded for this clonotype. In nucleotides, the CDR3 is TGTGCCAGCAGCGTAGCGGTTGCCCGCCCGGATACGCAGTATTTT. This translates into CASSVAVARPDTQYF. The chain couples TRBV9 to TRBJ2-3, with D unresolved. Germline lookup yields CDR1 SGDLS and CDR2 YYNGEE. Deletions cut 0 bases from V and 6 bases from J, with 14 bases between. This CDR3 is built from 15 residues.

This clonotype was seen only a few times. This chain joins TRBV4-1 and TRBJ2-1, with 10 bases aligning to TRBD2. Germline V CDR1 and CDR2: MGHRA, YSYEKL. CDR3 length: 16 residues. The junction had 3 bases not matched to a gene; V was cut back by 4 bases and J by 0 bases. CDR3 region: CASSPLAGDSYNEQFF. CDR3 DNA sequence: TGCGCCAGCAGCCCCCTAGCGGGGGACTCCTACAATGAGCAGTTCTTC.

The chain is built from TRBV5-1 and TRBJ2-5, with D unclear. Trimming removed 3 bases at V and 5 bases at J, with 2 bases between. The CDR3 runs to 10 residues. CDR1 and CDR2 (germline): SGHRS, YFSETQ. CDR3 nucleotides: TGCGCCAGCAGCTGGGAGACCCAGTACTTC. This encodes CASSWETQYF.

By its share, this clonotype is medium-sized. This rearrangement joins TRBV30 to TRBJ2-1; D remains unclear. This CDR3 region has 13 residues. The germline V gene encodes CDR1 GTSNPN and CDR2 SVGIG (reference sequence). V dropped 1 base and J dropped 2 bases, with 6 bases sitting between them. CDR3 DNA sequence: TGTGCCTGGAGTGCTGACACCTACAATGAGCAGTTCTTC. Its protein product is CAWSADTYNEQFF.

The chain recombines TRBV20-1 with TRBJ1-3; TRBD1 might be the D (5 bases). There are 12 residues in the CDR3. Germline V lookup: CDR1 DFQATT, CDR2 SNEGSKA (reference sequence). The V end was cut by 5 bases, the J end by 0 bases, with 5 bases between. CDR3 DNA: TGCAGTGCTGACAGCTCTGGAAACACCATATATTTT. Translated: CSADSSGNTIYF.

The chain combines TRBV20-1 with TRBJ2-3; no reliable D call. The V end was cut by 3 bases, the J end by 8 bases, with 9 bases between. CDR3 size: 11 residues. Germline CDR1 is DFQATT and CDR2 is SNEGSKA (reference sequence). In DNA, the CDR3 is TGCAGTGCTAGTAAATTCGGTACGCAGTATTTT. It yields the protein CSASKFGTQYF.

Many counts were recorded for this clonotype. J is TRBJ1-2 and V is TRBV5-1; D possibly corresponds to TRBD1 (5 bases). Trimming pared 0 bases from V and 4 bases from J, leaving 22 bases between. Per the germline V gene, CDR1 is SGHRS and CDR2 is YFSETQ. The CDR3 contains 18 residues. This CDR3 is CASSLDGSPRDEPYGYTF. In DNA, the CDR3 is TGCGCCAGCAGCTTGGATGGAAGCCCCCGGGACGAACCCTATGGCTACACCTTC.

In its sample, this clonotype ranks as medium-sized. The chain recombines TRBV7-2 with TRBJ2-5; 9 bases map to TRBD2. The CDR3 covers 17 residues. From germline, CDR1 is SGHTA and CDR2 FQGNSA. Trimming at V came to 7 bases and at J to 5 bases, leaving 17 bases not matched to a gene. The CDR3 nucleotides are TGTGCCAGCAAAGCAGCGGGAGGATCTCGTTTGTCCGAGACCCAGTACTTC. Protein sequence: CASKAAGGSRLSETQYF.

This clonotype was seen repeatedly, ten times or more. The CDR3 region is CSARDTGNYGYTF. In DNA, the CDR3 is TGCAGTGCTAGAGACACAGGGAACTATGGCTACACCTTC. J is TRBJ1-2 and V is TRBV20-1; maybe TRBD1 (6 bases). Germline loops: CDR1 DFQATT, CDR2 SNEGSKA (reference sequence). The ends were cut back, 0 bases at V and 2 bases at J, with 7 bases in the middle. CDR3 size: 13 residues.

This clonotype rates as medium-sized. V is TRBV7-9 and J is TRBJ2-1; 9 bases align to TRBD2. Germline V gene lookup returns CDR1 SEHNR and CDR2 FQNEAQ (reference sequence). The CDR3 contains 15 residues. V trimming: 5 bases; J trimming: 7 bases; junction bases outside the gene matches: 9. CDR3 nucleotide sequence: TGTGCCAGCAGCCCCTGGCTAGCGGGATTAAATGAGCAGTTCTTC. Translated: CASSPWLAGLNEQFF.

In this sample, this clonotype turned up many times. The J gene is TRBJ1-1, the V gene TRBV20-1; unclear D gene. Germline-derived CDR1 and CDR2 are DFQATT and SNEGSKA (reference sequence). The V end lost 1 base, the J end lost 1 base, and 4 bases lay between the germline ends. This CDR3 is 12 amino acids long. CDR3 region: CSARVRNTEAFF. The CDR3 nucleotides read TGCAGTGCTAGAGTCCGGAACACTGAAGCTTTCTTT.

By sample fraction, this clonotype is medium-sized. The chain carries TRBV10-3 and TRBJ2-7; TRBD2 matches at 8 bases. Looked up from germline, CDR1 is ENHRY and CDR2 is SYGVKD. CDR3 length equals 14 residues. V shed 10 bases and J 0 bases; nucleotides not matched to a gene: 8. The CDR3 here is CATNSGDYSYEQYF. CDR3 coding DNA: TGTGCCACTAATAGCGGGGATTACTCCTACGAGCAGTACTTC.

This clonotype turned up a few times. V gene TRBV14 combines with J gene TRBJ1-2; D is unresolved. From germline, CDR1 is SGHDN and CDR2 FVKESK. V lost 0 bases, J lost 1 base, and 12 bases lay in between. This CDR3 is built from 16 residues. The CDR3 coding sequence is TGTGCCAGCAGCCAAGAACTGATCGACTTTAACTATGGCTACACCTTC. It yields the protein CASSQELIDFNYGYTF.

The rearrangement uses TRBV5-1 and TRBJ2-2; 11 bases are a match to TRBD2. V dropped 3 bases and J dropped 5; count of bases not matched to a gene: 6. CDR3 length: 16 amino acids. Germline loops: CDR1 SGHRS, CDR2 YFSETQ. This CDR3 reads CASSSLLAGVTGELFF. DNA of the CDR3: TGCGCCAGCAGCTCCCTACTAGCGGGGGTAACCGGGGAGCTGTTTTTT.

This clonotype occurred a few times. The genes are TRBV19 and TRBJ2-1, with 9 bases aligning to TRBD1. This CDR3 spans 16 amino acids. CDR1 and CDR2 (germline): LNHDA, SQIVND (reference sequence). The V segment lost 6 bases and the J segment 4 bases; nucleotides outside the gene matches: 10. The CDR3 sequence is CASSLRDRAFYNEQFF. CDR3 nucleotide sequence: TGTGCCAGTAGCCTGCGGGACAGGGCCTTTTACAATGAGCAGTTCTTC.

This clonotype has a count of ten or more. This chain uses TRBV5-1 with TRBJ1-2, with 11 bases matching TRBD1. The germline V gene has CDR1 SGHRS and CDR2 YFSETQ. V lost 4 bases to trimming and J lost 3 bases; unmatched junction nucleotides: 14. The CDR3 loop spans 18 amino acids. The DNA of the CDR3 is TGCGCCAGCAGCAATAGTGGACAGGGGGCTGAGGAAGACTATGGCTACACCTTC. Translation gives CASSNSGQGAEEDYGYTF.

This clonotype was detected many times. The gene calls are TRBV7-8 and TRBJ2-7, with 10 bases lining up with TRBD1. After removal of 1 base from V and 2 bases from J, the junction contained 8 bases not matched to a gene. Germline CDR1 SGHVS, CDR2 FQNEAQ. The length of the CDR3 is 17 residues. CDR3 sequence reads: CASSLDSGTGDTYEQYV. CDR3 bases: TGTGCCAGCAGCTTAGATAGCGGGACAGGGGACACCTACGAGCAGTACGTC.

This clonotype was picked up many times. This chain links TRBV11-2 with TRBJ2-3; weak D call: TRBD2 (5 bases). Germline lookup yields CDR1 SGHAT and CDR2 FQNNGV. This CDR3 has 15 residues. The ends were cut back, 3 bases at V and 2 bases at J, with 12 bases in the middle. The CDR3 coding sequence is TGTGCCAGCAGCTTCGCCTCGGGGTTCACAGATACGCAGTATTTT. Encoded protein: CASSFASGFTDTQYF.

This clonotype was seen more than once but under ten times. The chain links TRBV5-1 to TRBJ2-2; 7 nucleotides align to TRBD1. Trimming removed 4 bases from V and 6 bases from J; junction bases left unmatched: 3. Germline V gene sequence: CDR1 SGHRS, CDR2 YFSETQ. The CDR3 is made up of 13 amino acids. The CDR3 protein is CASSRGQPGELFF. The DNA of the CDR3 is TGCGCCAGCAGCAGGGGACAGCCCGGGGAGCTGTTTTTT.

This clonotype was counted ten times or more. The chain carries TRBV27 and TRBJ1-6; a possible D gene is TRBD1 (6 bases). From germline, CDR1 is MNHEY and CDR2 SMNVEV (reference sequence). This CDR3 has 15 residues. V lost 7 bases, J lost 7 bases, and 17 bases lay in between. The CDR3: CASTSMAGENSPLHF. CDR3 bases: TGTGCCAGCACCTCCATGGCAGGGGAGAATTCACCCCTCCACTTT.

At least ten counts were recorded for this clonotype. The chain combines TRBV29-1 with TRBJ1-2, with 8 bases aligning to TRBD1. Germline-derived CDR1 and CDR2 are SQVTM and ANQGSEA. CDR3 length: 14 amino acids. Losses at the gene ends were 2 bases for V and 4 bases for J; bases not matched to a gene: 6. The CDR3 loop is CSVEPRGPGYGYTF. The CDR3 bases are TGCAGCGTTGAACCCAGGGGGCCGGGCTATGGCTACACCTTC.

This clonotype was observed many times. V is TRBV7-8 and J is TRBJ1-6; 7 nucleotides align to TRBD1. The CDR3 extends over 16 amino acids. Losses at the gene ends were 1 base for V and 8 bases for J; bases not matched to a gene: 8. Germline-derived CDR1 and CDR2 are SGHVS and FQNEAQ. Here the CDR3 reads CASSLEGAAEDSPLHF. The CDR3 coding sequence is TGTGCCAGCAGCTTAGAGGGGGCCGCTGAGGATTCACCCCTCCACTTT.

This clonotype was recorded many times. This chain joins TRBV7-9 and TRBJ1-2; no clear D gene. From germline, CDR1 is SEHNR and CDR2 FQNEAQ (reference sequence). V lost 1 base and J 0 bases, leaving 9 bases between the germline ends. This CDR3 comprises 15 residues. This chain's CDR3 is CASSLVGRSNYGYTF. CDR3 DNA sequence: TGTGCCAGCAGCTTAGTCGGCAGATCTAACTATGGCTACACCTTC.

The chain recombines TRBV18 with TRBJ1-1; D possibly corresponds to TRBD1 (5 bases). The V end was cut by 3 bases, the J end by 3 bases, with 14 bases between. From germline, CDR1 is KGHSH and CDR2 LQKENI. This CDR3 has 15 amino acids. Here the CDR3 reads CASSPWTSKDTEAFF. The CDR3 DNA sequence: TGTGCCAGCTCACCCTGGACAAGCAAGGACACTGAAGCTTTCTTT.

This clonotype has at least ten counts. The rearrangement links TRBV12-3 or TRBV12-4 to TRBJ2-3; the match to TRBD1 covers 7 bases. The V and J ends lost 6 bases and 1 base, in that order; junction bases with no gene match: 10. The CDR3 is 16 amino acids. The CDR3 DNA reads as TGTGCCAGCAGGCCGGGGACAGTTCGCCGCACAGATACGCAGTATTTT. It translates to CASRPGTVRRTDTQYF.

This clonotype was seen at least ten times. The chain has TRBV18 and TRBJ1-5; 7 bases fit TRBD1. Germline V lookup: CDR1 KGHSH, CDR2 LQKENI. The length of the CDR3 is 18 residues. Losses at the gene ends were 4 bases for V and 3 bases for J; bases not matched to a gene: 15. The CDR3 sequence: CASSLIRQGVGDNQPQHF. CDR3 DNA: TGTGCCAGCTCACTAATTCGCCAGGGGGTAGGGGACAATCAGCCCCAGCATTTT. Combining the CDR3 with reference TRBV18 and TRBJ1-5 gives the whole variable domain NAGVMQNPRHLVRRRGQEARLRCSPMKGHSHVYWYRQLPEEGLKFMVYLQKENIIDESGMPKERFSAEFPKEGPSILRIQQVVRGDSAAYFCASSLIRQGVGDNQPQHFGDGTRLSIL.

The V gene is TRBV20-1, the J gene TRBJ1-1, with a tentative D call TRBD1 (6 bases). Germline V gives CDR1 DFQATT, CDR2 SNEGSKA (reference sequence). The CDR3 is 15 amino acids. Deletions cut 5 bases from V and 4 bases from J, with 20 bases between. The CDR3 nucleotides are TGCAGTGCTCCGGGCATAACAGGGTCTAGCACTGAAGCTTTCTTT. The encoded protein is CSAPGITGSSTEAFF.

This clonotype is medium-sized by share. V gene TRBV28 combines with J gene TRBJ1-5; possible D gene TRBD1, 5 bases. CDR3 length: 15 amino acids. CDR1 and CDR2 from the germline V gene are MDHEN and SYDVKM. The ends were cut back, 2 bases at V and 2 bases at J, with 10 bases in the middle. CDR3 bases: TGTGCCAGCAGTTTAGAGCAGGGACGCAATCAGCCCCAGCATTTT. Protein: CASSLEQGRNQPQHF.

This clonotype was observed many times. This rearrangement joins TRBV12-3 or TRBV12-4 to TRBJ1-1, with a tentative D call TRBD1 (5 bases). This CDR3 has 13 amino acids. Trimming removed 5 bases at V and 2 bases at J, with 9 bases between. In DNA form, the CDR3 reads TGTGCCAGCAGTCCCGGGGCCAACACTGAAGCTTTCTTT. Its translation: CASSPGANTEAFF.